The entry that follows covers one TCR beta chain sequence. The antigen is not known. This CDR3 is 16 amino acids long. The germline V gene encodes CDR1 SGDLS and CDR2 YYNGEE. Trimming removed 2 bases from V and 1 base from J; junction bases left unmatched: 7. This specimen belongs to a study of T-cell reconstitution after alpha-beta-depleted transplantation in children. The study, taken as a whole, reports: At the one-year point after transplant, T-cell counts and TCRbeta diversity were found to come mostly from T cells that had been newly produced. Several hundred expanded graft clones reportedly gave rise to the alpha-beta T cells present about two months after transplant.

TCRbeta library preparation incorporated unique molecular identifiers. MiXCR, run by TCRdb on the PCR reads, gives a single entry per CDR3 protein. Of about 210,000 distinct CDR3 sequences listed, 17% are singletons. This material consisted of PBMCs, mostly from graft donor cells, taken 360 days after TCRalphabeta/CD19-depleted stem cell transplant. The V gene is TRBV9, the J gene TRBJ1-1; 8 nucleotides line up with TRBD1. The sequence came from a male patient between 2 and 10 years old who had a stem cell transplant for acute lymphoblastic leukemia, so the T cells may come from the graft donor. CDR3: CASSVDRGSWNTEAFF. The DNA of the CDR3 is TGTGCCAGCAGCGTCGACAGGGGATCATGGAACACTGAAGCTTTCTTT.